The rows below give T cell receptor beta chains drawn from one sample of a study of human versus mouse CDR3 diversity and MHC coevolution. TCRdb's table, derived via immunoSEQ multiplex PCR, lists solely in-frame clones and lacks some. The table shows about 81,000 clones, with roughly 95% occurring only once. Sample: naive CD4+ T cells from blood. Source of these receptors: a person aged 25-75 years in good health. CDR3s leave out the opening cysteine and the closing phenylalanine or tryptophan. Clone size appears in some rows only: once, few, many, or a class for an expanded clone.

size: .; V: TRBV7-2; CDR3: ASSLGGGPETQY
size: .; V: TRBV9; CDR3: ASSGGPSYEQY
size: once; V: TRBV6-5; CDR3: ASSYSGTSDEKLF
size: .; V: TRBV7-2; CDR3: ASRQDRDGHYEQF
size: .; V: TRBV5-1; CDR3: ASSLEGQGSEAF
size: .; V: TRBV11-1; CDR3: ASSVSPGTEAF
size: .; V: TRBV7-2; CDR3: ASSTSGQGGPVGTHTQY
size: .; V: TRBV19; CDR3: ASSMRTGAIYGYT
size: .; V: TRBV7-9; CDR3: ASSYGGPNQPQH
size: .; V: TRBV6-1; CDR3: ASSLTGYTDTQY
size: .; V: TRBV29-1; CDR3: SVGQPRGEKLF
size: .; V: TRBV5-1; CDR3: ASSPGWTRGYEQY
size: .; V: TRBV5-1; CDR3: ASSLSSGGVTKNIQY
size: .; V: TRBV6-5; CDR3: ASSYSNRGLAYGYT
size: .; V: TRBV11-2; CDR3: ASSWGGLTVSYEQY